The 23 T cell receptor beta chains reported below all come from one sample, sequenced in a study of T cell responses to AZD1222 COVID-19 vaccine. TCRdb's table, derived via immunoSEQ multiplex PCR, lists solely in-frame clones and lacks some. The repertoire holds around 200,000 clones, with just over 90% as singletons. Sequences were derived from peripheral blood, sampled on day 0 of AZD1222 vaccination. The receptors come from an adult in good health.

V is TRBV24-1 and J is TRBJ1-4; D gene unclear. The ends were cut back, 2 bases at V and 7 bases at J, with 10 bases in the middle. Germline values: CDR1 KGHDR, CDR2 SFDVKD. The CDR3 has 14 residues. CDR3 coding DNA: TGTGCCACCAGTGATTCGGTCACCGGTGAAAAACTGTTTTTT. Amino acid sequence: CATSDSVTGEKLFF.

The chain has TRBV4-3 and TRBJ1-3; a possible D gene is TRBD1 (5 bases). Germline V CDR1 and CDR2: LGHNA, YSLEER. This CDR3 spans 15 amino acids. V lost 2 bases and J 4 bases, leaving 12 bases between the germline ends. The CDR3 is CASSQLRGQGNTIYF. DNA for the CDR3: TGCGCCAGCAGCCAACTTAGGGGCCAGGGAAACACCATATATTTT.

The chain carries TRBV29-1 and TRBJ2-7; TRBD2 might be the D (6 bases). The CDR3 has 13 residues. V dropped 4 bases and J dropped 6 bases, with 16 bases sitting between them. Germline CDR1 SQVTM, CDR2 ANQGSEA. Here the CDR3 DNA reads TGCAGCGTTGTGGAGGGGCCGGGGCTCGAGCAGTACTTC. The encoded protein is CSVVEGPGLEQYF.

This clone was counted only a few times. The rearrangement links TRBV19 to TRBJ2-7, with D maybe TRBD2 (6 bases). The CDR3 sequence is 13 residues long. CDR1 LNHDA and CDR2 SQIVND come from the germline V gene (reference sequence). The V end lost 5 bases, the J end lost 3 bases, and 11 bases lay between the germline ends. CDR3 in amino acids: CASSARLVYEQYF. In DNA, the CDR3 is TGTGCCAGTAGTGCCCGACTAGTCTACGAGCAGTACTTC.

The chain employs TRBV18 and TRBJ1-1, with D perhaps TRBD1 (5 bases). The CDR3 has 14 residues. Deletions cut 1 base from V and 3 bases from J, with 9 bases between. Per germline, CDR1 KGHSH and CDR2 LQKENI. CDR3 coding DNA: TGTGCCAGCTCACCACAGGGGCAGCACACTGAAGCTTTCTTT. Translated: CASSPQGQHTEAFF.

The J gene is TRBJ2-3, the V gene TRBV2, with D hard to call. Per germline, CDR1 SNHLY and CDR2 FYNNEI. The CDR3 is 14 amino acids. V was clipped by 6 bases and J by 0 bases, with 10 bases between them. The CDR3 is CASSRTFSTDTQYF. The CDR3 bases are TGTGCCAGCAGCCGGACCTTCAGCACAGATACGCAGTATTTT.

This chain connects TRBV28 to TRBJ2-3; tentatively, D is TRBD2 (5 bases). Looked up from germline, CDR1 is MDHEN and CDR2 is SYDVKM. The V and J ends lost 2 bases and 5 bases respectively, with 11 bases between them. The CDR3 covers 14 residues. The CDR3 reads CASSLDYLEDTQYF. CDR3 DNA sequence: TGTGCCAGCAGTTTAGACTATTTAGAAGATACGCAGTATTTT.

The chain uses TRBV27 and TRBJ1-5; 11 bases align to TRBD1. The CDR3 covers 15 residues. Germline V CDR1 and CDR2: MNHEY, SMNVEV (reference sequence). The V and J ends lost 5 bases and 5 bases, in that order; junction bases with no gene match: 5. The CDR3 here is CASSRTGGSYQPQHF. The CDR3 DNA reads TGTGCCAGCAGTCGGACAGGGGGCTCTTATCAGCCCCAGCATTTT.

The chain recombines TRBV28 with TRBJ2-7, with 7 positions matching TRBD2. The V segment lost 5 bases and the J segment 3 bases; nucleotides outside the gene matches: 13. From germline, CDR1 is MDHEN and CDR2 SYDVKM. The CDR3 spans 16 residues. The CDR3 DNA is TGTGCCAGCAGTCCGATGGGGGGGGGAATAGGCTACGAGCAGTACTTC. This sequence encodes CASSPMGGGIGYEQYF. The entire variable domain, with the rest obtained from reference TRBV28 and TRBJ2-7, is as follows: DVKVTQSSRYLVKRTGEKVFLECVQDMDHENMFWYRQDPGLGLRLIYFSYDVKMKEKGDIPEGYSVSREKKERFSLILESASTNQTSMYLCASSPMGGGIGYEQYFGPGTRLTVT.

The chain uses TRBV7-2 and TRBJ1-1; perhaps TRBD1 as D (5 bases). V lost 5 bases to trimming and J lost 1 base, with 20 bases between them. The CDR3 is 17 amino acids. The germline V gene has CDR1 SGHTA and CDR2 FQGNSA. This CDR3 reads CASSGKARGLWNTEAFF. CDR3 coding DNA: TGTGCCAGCAGCGGCAAAGCAAGGGGACTCTGGAACACTGAAGCTTTCTTT.

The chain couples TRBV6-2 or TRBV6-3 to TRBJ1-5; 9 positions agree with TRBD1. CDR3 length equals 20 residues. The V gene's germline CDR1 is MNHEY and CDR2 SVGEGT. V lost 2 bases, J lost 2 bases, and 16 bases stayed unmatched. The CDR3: CASSYNPGQGRKVGNQPQHF. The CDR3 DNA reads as TGTGCCAGCAGTTACAATCCGGGACAGGGAAGAAAGGTTGGCAATCAGCCCCAGCATTTT.

CDR3 DNA sequence: TGTGCCACCAGTGATTCGGCTAGTTACACAGATACGCAGTATTTT. Encoded protein: CATSDSASYTDTQYF. This sequence joins TRBV24-1 and TRBJ2-3, with D unresolved. Trimming shortened V by 2 bases and J by 2 bases, and 10 bases separated the two germline ends. The germline V gene has CDR1 KGHDR and CDR2 SFDVKD. This CDR3 has 15 residues.

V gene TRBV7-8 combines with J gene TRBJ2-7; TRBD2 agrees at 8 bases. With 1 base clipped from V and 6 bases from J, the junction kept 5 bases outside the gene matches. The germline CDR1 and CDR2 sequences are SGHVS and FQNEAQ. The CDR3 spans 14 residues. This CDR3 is CASSLVLAAVEQYF. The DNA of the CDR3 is TGTGCCAGCAGCTTAGTACTAGCGGCGGTCGAGCAGTACTTC.

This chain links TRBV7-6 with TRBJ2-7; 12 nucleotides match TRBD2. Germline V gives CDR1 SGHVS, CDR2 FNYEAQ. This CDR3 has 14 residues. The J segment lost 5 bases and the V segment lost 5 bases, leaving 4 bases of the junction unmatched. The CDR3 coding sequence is TGTGCCAGCAGCGCGAGGACTAGCGGGAACGAGCAGTACTTC. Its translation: CASSARTSGNEQYF. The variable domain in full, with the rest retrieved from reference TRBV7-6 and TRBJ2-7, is GAGVSQSPRYKVTKRGQDVALRCDPISGHVSLYWYRQALGQGPEFLTYFNYEAQQDKSGLPNDRFSAERPEGSISTLTIQRTEQRDSAMYRCASSARTSGNEQYFGPGTRLTVT.

CDR3 nucleotides: TGTGCCAGCAGCCTAACTAGCGGGGGGTTAAATGAGCAGTTCTTC. Translating gives CASSLTSGGLNEQFF. The chain is built from TRBV7-2 and TRBJ2-1, with 12 bases aligning to TRBD2. The CDR3 spans 15 residues. Trimming cost V 5 bases and J 7 bases; bases outside gene matches: 6. Germline CDR1 reads SGHTA; CDR2 reads FQGNSA. The variable domain in full, with the rest retrieved from reference TRBV7-2 and TRBJ2-1, is GAGVSQSPSNKVTEKGKDVELRCDPISGHTALYWYRQSLGQGLEFLIYFQGNSAPDKSGLPSDRFSAERTGGSVSTLTIQRTQQEDSAVYLCASSLTSGGLNEQFFGPGTRLTVL.

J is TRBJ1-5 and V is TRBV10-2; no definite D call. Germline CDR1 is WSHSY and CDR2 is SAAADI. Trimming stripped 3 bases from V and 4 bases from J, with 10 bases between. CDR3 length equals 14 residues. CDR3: CASSDRAPNQPQHF. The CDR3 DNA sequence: TGCGCCAGCAGTGACCGGGCCCCTAATCAGCCCCAGCATTTT.

The DNA of the CDR3 is TGTGCCAGCAGGCTACAGGGACGTATGCCGGCCCAGCCCCAGCATTTT. Encoded protein: CASRLQGRMPAQPQHF. The chain carries TRBV27 and TRBJ1-5; D may be TRBD1 (6 bases). V lost 6 bases, J lost 7 bases, and 22 bases lay in between. Per the germline V gene, CDR1 is MNHEY and CDR2 is SMNVEV (reference sequence). CDR3 length: 16 residues.

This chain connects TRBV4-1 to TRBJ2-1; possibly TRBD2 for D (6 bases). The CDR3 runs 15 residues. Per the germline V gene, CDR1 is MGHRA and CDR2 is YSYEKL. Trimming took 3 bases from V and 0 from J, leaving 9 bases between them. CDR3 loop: CASSQGGSSYNEQFF. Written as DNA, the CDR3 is TGCGCCAGCAGCCAGGGGGGTAGCTCCTACAATGAGCAGTTCTTC.

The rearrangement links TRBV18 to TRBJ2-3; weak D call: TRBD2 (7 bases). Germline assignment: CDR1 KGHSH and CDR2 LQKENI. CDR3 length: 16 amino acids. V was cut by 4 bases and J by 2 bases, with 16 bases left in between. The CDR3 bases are TGTGCCAGCTCACTGTCGGGGGGCCGAATCACAGATACGCAGTATTTT. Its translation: CASSLSGGRITDTQYF.

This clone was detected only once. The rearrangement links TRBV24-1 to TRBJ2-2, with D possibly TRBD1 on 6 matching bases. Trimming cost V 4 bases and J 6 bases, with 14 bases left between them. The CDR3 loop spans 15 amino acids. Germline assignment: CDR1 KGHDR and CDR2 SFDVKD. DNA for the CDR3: TGTGCCACCAGTGACCAAGAACGGACAGCCGGGGAGCTGTTTTTT. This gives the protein CATSDQERTAGELFF.

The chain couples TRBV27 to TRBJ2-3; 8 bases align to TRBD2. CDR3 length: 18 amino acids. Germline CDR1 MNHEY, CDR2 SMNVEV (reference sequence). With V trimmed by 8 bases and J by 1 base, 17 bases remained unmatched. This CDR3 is CASGDGGRAGGGTDTQYF. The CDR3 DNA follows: TGTGCCAGCGGGGATGGGGGGAGGGCCGGGGGGGGCACAGATACGCAGTATTTT.

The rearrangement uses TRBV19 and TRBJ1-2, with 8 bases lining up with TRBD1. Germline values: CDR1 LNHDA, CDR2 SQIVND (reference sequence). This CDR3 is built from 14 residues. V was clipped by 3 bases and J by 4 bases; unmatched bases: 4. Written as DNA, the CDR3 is TGTGCCAGTAGTATCCGGACAGGGCCCTATGGCTACACCTTC. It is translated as CASSIRTGPYGYTF.

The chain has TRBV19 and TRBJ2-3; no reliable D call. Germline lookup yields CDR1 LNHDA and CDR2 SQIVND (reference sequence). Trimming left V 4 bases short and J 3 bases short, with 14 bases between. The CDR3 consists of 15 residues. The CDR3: CASSSLLDATDTQYF. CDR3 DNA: TGTGCCAGTAGTAGTCTGTTGGACGCTACAGATACGCAGTATTTT.